The text below deals with one T cell receptor beta chain. V gave up 6 bases and J gave up 5 bases, with 5 bases separating them. The V gene's germline CDR1 is MDHEN and CDR2 SYDVKM. This CDR3 comprises 12 residues. The entry originates in a study of blood T cell repertoires in COVID-19. Background on the study: Samples came from the United States, Italy and Spain, spanning acute and convalescent COVID-19. T cells, B-cell-depleted T cells, or PBMCs supplied cDNA or gDNA.

In the authors' workflow: Reference gene primer amplification gave estimated nucleated cell counts. Repertoires were generated with immunoSEQ multiplex PCR, while TCRdb's copy carries only in-frame clones and drops some. D and trimming come from the DNA, and the V and J calls and clone size come from that table. Of 50,000 to 75,000 clones in the sample, roughly 87% were seen once. The sample consisted of peripheral blood. This TCR was recovered from an elderly man in a cohort sampled during active COVID-19. The V call is TRBV28, the J call TRBJ1-6; D is ambiguous. CDR3 coding DNA: TGTGCCAGCAGACCTAATAATTCACCCCTCCACTTT. Translating it yields CASRPNNSPLHF.